These 17 T cell receptor beta chains originate from one sample sequenced in a study of early stage breast cancer tumors. Profiling relied on immunoSEQ multiplex PCR, and the TCRdb table lists in-frame clones only, not all of them. This sample has 30,000 or so clones, with 65% to 75% found just once. Material: blood. The receptors were sampled from a person between 45 and 65 years old with breast cancer.

In this sample, this clone turned up once. The chain is built from TRBV4-2 and TRBJ1-2; D is unresolved. V lost 1 base to trimming and J lost 4 bases, with 10 bases between them. The CDR3 spans 14 residues. Per germline, CDR1 LGHNA and CDR2 YNFKEQ. CDR3 region: CASSQGGSLYGYTF. The DNA for the CDR3 is TGTGCCAGCAGCCAAGGGGGTAGCCTCTATGGCTACACCTTC.

This chain links TRBV7-8 with TRBJ2-7; 7 nucleotides match TRBD1. Unmatched junction bases numbered 12, after V lost 4 bases and J lost 12 bases. Germline V lookup: CDR1 SGHVS, CDR2 FQNEAQ. The CDR3 is made up of 13 amino acids. In nucleotides, the CDR3 is TGTGCCAGCAGCTGGACCGGGACAGAATTGTCGTACTTC. Amino acids: CASSWTGTELSYF.

In this sample, this clone turned up once. The rearrangement joins TRBV18 to TRBJ1-1; 12 nucleotides agree with TRBD1. The CDR3 has 14 residues. Germline lookup yields CDR1 KGHSH and CDR2 LQKENI. The J segment lost 5 bases and the V segment lost 4 bases, leaving 2 bases of the junction unmatched. The CDR3 sequence is CASSLGQGATEAFF. Here the CDR3 DNA reads TGTGCCAGCTCACTGGGACAGGGGGCAACTGAAGCTTTCTTT.

The gene calls are TRBV30 and TRBJ2-1; D gene uncertain. This CDR3 has 16 residues. The germline V gene has CDR1 GTSNPN and CDR2 SVGIG (reference sequence). Trimming took 0 bases from V and 2 from J, leaving 14 bases between them. For the CDR3, the DNA is TGTGCCTGGAGTGTTCCCTTGGCTCTGACCTACAATGAGCAGTTCTTC. Protein: CAWSVPLALTYNEQFF.

CDR3 amino acids: CASSPRARGETQYF. In DNA, the CDR3 is TGCGCCAGCAGCCCACGGGCTAGGGGAGAGACCCAGTACTTC. This chain joins TRBV5-1 and TRBJ2-5, with D possibly being TRBD1 (5 bases). The CDR3 is 14 residues long. Germline lookup yields CDR1 SGHRS and CDR2 YFSETQ. V was trimmed by 4 bases and J by 4 bases, leaving 14 bases between them. The whole variable domain, remainder taken from reference TRBV5-1 and TRBJ2-5, is KAGVTQTPRYLIKTRGQQVTLSCSPISGHRSVSWYQQTPGQGLQFLFEYFSETQRNKGNFPGRFSGRQFSNSRSEMNVSTLELGDSALYLCASSPRARGETQYFGPGTRLLVL.

This CDR3 is CATSQDDRSGETQYF. DNA of the CDR3: TGTGCCACCAGCCAAGACGACAGGTCGGGGGAGACCCAGTACTTC. This rearrangement joins TRBV15 to TRBJ2-5; D might be TRBD1 (6 bases). From germline, CDR1 is LNHNV and CDR2 YYDKDF (reference sequence). This CDR3 is 15 amino acids long. With 5 bases removed from V and 5 bases from J, the gap between germline ends came to 18 bases.

This clone was seen repeatedly, ten times or more. The chain links TRBV19 to TRBJ2-7, with 10 bases matching TRBD2. This CDR3 has 11 amino acids. The germline gives CDR1 LNHDA, CDR2 SQIVND (reference sequence). The trim removed 8 bases at V and 5 bases at J, leaving 0 bases unmatched. CDR3 nucleotide sequence: TGTGCCAGTGGACTAGCGGACGAGCAGTACTTC. Translating it yields CASGLADEQYF. Together with reference TRBV19 and TRBJ2-7, the CDR3 gives the full variable domain: DGGITQSPKYLFRKEGQNVTLSCEQNLNHDAMYWYRQDPGQGLRLIYYSQIVNDFQKGDIAEGYSVSREKKESFPLTVTSAQKNPTAFYLCASGLADEQYFGPGTRLTVT.

V and J are TRBV4-1 and TRBJ2-6; tentatively, D is TRBD1 (6 bases). The CDR3 spans 17 residues. Trimming took 3 bases from V and 4 from J, leaving 16 bases between them. Looked up from germline, CDR1 is MGHRA and CDR2 is YSYEKL. CDR3 protein: CASSHQLQGKGANVLTF. The DNA for the CDR3 is TGCGCCAGCAGCCACCAACTTCAGGGGAAAGGGGCCAACGTCCTGACTTTC.

The V gene is TRBV6-5, the J gene TRBJ2-7, with 7 bases aligning to TRBD2. The CDR3 is 15 amino acids. Per the germline V gene, CDR1 is MNHEY and CDR2 is SVGAGI. Losses at the gene ends were 2 bases for V and 0 bases for J; bases not matched to a gene: 4. The CDR3 loop is CASSYIGGSSYEQYF. The CDR3 DNA reads TGTGCCAGCAGTTACATCGGGGGGAGCTCCTACGAGCAGTACTTC.

The V call is TRBV19, the J call TRBJ1-5; 7 bases align to TRBD1. The CDR3 covers 14 residues. Germline CDR1 LNHDA, CDR2 SQIVND (reference sequence). Trimming at V came to 9 bases and at J to 2 bases, leaving 7 bases not matched to a gene. CDR3 in amino acids: CASQTGAGNQPQHF. The CDR3 nucleotides are TGTGCCAGCCAAACAGGGGCCGGCAATCAGCCCCAGCATTTT.

The V call is TRBV27, the J call TRBJ1-1, with D possibly being TRBD1 (6 bases). This CDR3 is 17 amino acids long. Per the germline V gene, CDR1 is MNHEY and CDR2 is SMNVEV (reference sequence). V shed 5 bases and J shed 1 base, with 20 bases lying between them. As DNA, the CDR3 is TGTGCCAGCAGTAAACCCCTGGAGGGGGGGAGGAACACTGAAGCTTTCTTT. This translates into CASSKPLEGGRNTEAFF.

This clone was picked up a small number of times. CDR3 sequence (DNA): TGTGCCAGCAGCCCGGGACGGGAAACACCCCCCTGGGGCACCATATATTTT. Amino acids: CASSPGRETPPWGTIYF. The chain uses TRBV11-2 and TRBJ1-3, with a weak D call TRBD1 (5 bases). The CDR3 length is 17 residues. Germline assignment: CDR1 SGHAT and CDR2 FQNNGV. Deletions cut 5 bases from V and 9 bases from J, with 26 bases between.

The chain couples TRBV7-2 to TRBJ1-1; D gene unclear. Trimming removed 2 bases from V and 0 bases from J, with 4 bases in between. Germline CDR1 and CDR2: SGHTA and FQGNSA. The CDR3 runs to 13 residues. DNA of the CDR3: TGTGCCAGCAGCTTAATGCTGAACACTGAAGCTTTCTTT. The encoded protein is CASSLMLNTEAFF.

J is TRBJ2-1 and V is TRBV7-9; the D gene is possibly TRBD2 (6 bases). The germline V gene encodes CDR1 SEHNR and CDR2 FQNEAQ (reference sequence). The CDR3 covers 15 residues. Trimming cost V 3 bases and J 4 bases, with 13 bases left between them. The CDR3 DNA is TGTGCCAGCAGCTTCTCCGGGAGAGGTTACAATGAGCAGTTCTTC. The encoded protein is CASSFSGRGYNEQFF.

The rearrangement joins TRBV7-9 to TRBJ2-6; unclear D gene. Germline values: CDR1 SEHNR, CDR2 FQNEAQ (reference sequence). The length of the CDR3 is 17 residues. V dropped 5 bases and J dropped 0 bases, with 14 bases sitting between them. CDR3 nucleotides: TGTGCCAGCAGCCAATTGAGGCCGCTCTCTGGGGCCAACGTCCTGACTTTC. This gives the protein CASSQLRPLSGANVLTF.

This clone has more than one count but fewer than ten. The chain links TRBV30 to TRBJ1-2; D is undetermined. Trimming shortened V by 0 bases and J by 6 bases, and 11 bases separated the two germline ends. The CDR3 has 13 amino acids. Germline V gene data show CDR1 as GTSNPN and CDR2 as SVGIG (reference sequence). CDR3 DNA: TGTGCCTGGAGTGTCACTGCGCTGGATGGCTACACCTTC. Encoded protein: CAWSVTALDGYTF.

The chain combines TRBV15 with TRBJ1-5; D might be TRBD1 (5 bases). Germline V gives CDR1 LNHNV, CDR2 YYDKDF (reference sequence). Trimming took 0 bases from V and 7 from J, leaving 10 bases between them. The CDR3 runs to 14 residues. This CDR3 reads CATSRDSGIQPQHF. The CDR3 DNA sequence: TGTGCCACCAGCAGAGATTCAGGGATCCAGCCCCAGCATTTT.